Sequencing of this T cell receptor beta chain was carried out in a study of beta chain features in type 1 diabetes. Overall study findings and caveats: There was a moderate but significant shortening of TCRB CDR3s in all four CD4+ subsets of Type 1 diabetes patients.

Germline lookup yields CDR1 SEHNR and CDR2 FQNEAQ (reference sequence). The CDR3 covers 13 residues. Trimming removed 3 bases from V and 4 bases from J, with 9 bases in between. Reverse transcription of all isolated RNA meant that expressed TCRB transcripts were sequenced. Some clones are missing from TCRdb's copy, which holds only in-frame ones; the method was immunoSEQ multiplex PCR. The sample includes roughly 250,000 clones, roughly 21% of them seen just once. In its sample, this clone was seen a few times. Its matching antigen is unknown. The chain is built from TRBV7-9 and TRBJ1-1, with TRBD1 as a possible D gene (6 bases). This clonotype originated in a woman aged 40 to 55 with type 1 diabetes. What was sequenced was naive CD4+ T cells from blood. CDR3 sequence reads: CASSFTGFTEAFF. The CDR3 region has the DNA TGTGCCAGCAGCTTCACAGGGTTCACTGAAGCTTTCTTT. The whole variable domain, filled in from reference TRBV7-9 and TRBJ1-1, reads DTGVSQNPRHKITKRGQNVTFRCDPISEHNRLYWYRQTLGQGPEFLTYFQNEAQLEKSRLLSDRFSAERPKGSFSTLEIQRTEQGDSAMYLCASSFTGFTEAFFGQGTRLTVV.